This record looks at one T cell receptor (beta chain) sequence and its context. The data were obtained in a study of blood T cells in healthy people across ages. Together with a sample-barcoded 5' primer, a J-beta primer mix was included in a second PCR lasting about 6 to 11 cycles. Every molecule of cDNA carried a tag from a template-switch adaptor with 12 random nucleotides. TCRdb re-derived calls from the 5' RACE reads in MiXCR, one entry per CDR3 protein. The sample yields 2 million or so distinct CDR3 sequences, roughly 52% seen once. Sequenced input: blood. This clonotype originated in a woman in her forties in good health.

The CDR3 sequence is CASSLGGTDYGTQYF. DNA for the CDR3: TGTGCCAGCAGCTTAGGAGGGACAGATTACGGAACCCAGTACTTC. J is TRBJ2-7 and V is TRBV11-2; 7 bases map to TRBD1. With 1 base clipped from V and 10 bases from J, the junction kept 13 bases outside the gene matches. The CDR3 is 15 residues long. Germline CDR1 and CDR2: SGHAT and FQNNGV.